What follows describes a single TCR beta chain. The data stem from a study of control samples from healthy donors and cancer patients. Assay: immunoSEQ multiplex PCR; the TCRdb copy retains only in-frame clones and omits some. The table has approximately 65,000 clones, over 85% seen once. V was trimmed by 1 base and J by 1 base, leaving 8 bases between them. The CDR3 has 14 residues. Germline values: CDR1 SGHTA, CDR2 FQGNSA. V gene TRBV7-2 combines with J gene TRBJ2-7; D perhaps matches TRBD2 (6 bases). Sequenced: PBMCs. The clonotype was recovered from a man between 60 and 70 years old with lung cancer. The CDR3 here is CASSLDRGSYEQYF. CDR3 nucleotide sequence: TGTGCCAGCAGCTTAGATCGGGGGTCCTACGAGCAGTACTTC.